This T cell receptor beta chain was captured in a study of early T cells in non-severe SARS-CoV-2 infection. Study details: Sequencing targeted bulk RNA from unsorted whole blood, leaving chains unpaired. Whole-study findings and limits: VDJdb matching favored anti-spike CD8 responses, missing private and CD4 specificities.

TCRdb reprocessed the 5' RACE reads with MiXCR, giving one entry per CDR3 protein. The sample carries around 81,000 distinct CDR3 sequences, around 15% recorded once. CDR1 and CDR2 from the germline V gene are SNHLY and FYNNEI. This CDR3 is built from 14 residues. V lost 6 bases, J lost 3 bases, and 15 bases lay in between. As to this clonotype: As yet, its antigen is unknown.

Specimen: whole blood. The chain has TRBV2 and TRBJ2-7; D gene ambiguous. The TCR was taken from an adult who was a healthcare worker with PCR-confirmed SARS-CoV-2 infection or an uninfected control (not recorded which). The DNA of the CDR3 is TGTGCCAGCAGCGCACTCTTTTCCGACTACGAGCAGTACTTC. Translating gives CASSALFSDYEQYF.